This TCR beta chain was profiled in a study of regulatory T cells in long-lasting Graves disease. The time point: newly diagnosed GD, antithyroid drugs for less than 3 months. Extracted RNA from PBMCs served as the source of the TCR library. As for this clonotype: Germline is not matched at one junction end, which may reflect a read error.

Arm-PCR of CDR3 regions and iRepertoire HTBI primers were the basis on which TCR beta libraries were built. A single record per CDR3 protein comes from TCRdb applying MiXCR to the multiplex PCR reads. The repertoire holds 400,000 to 550,000 distinct CDR3 sequences, approximately 16% seen once, with around 10% in the top ten. These same data were also listed under a study on T cells in Graves' hyperthyroidism and ophthalmopathy. According to that study: The TCR CDR3 was amplified in a first-round RT-PCR using the HTBI primer set.

The sample in question was peripheral blood mononuclear cells (PBMCs), obtained at new diagnosis, from a patient treated with antithyroid drugs. The clonotype comes from a woman aged 25-40 years with Graves disease.

CDR3 sequence reads: CASSYLGQGPRSNQPQHF. The CDR3 DNA follows: TGTGCCAGCAGTTACCTGGGACAGGGACCTAGGAGCAATCAGCCCCAGCATTTT. The rearrangement uses TRBV10-3 and TRBJ1-5, with 9 bases aligning to TRBD1. The CDR3 runs 18 residues. Germline CDR1 reads ENHRY; CDR2 reads SYGVKD.